The 9 T cell receptor beta chains below all came from one sample that was sequenced in a study of post-analysis software for immune sequencing data. Study results and limitations: In patients, roughly 5 TRBV segments were more frequent than in controls, with TRBV5-6, TRBV5-1 and TRBV20-1 among them.

Unique molecular identifiers had been added to the TCR beta cDNA libraries. TCRdb re-called the PCR reads with MiXCR, one entry per CDR3 protein. There are some 690,000 distinct CDR3 sequences in the sample; about 60% occur only once, and approximately 10% lies in the top ten. For these receptors, no antigen is known. Sequencing was performed on blood. These receptors were taken from a girl aged 2 to 9 with multiple sclerosis.

This rearrangement joins TRBV7-9 to TRBJ2-5; possible D gene TRBD1, 6 bases. CDR3 length: 17 residues. V shed 1 base and J shed 2 bases, with 17 bases lying between them. Germline CDR1 and CDR2: SEHNR and FQNEAQ (reference sequence). The DNA of the CDR3 is TGTGCCAGCAGCTTAGTCGGGACAAGGGGATCTCAAGAGACCCAGTACTTC. Protein: CASSLVGTRGSQETQYF.

The chain links TRBV20-1 to TRBJ2-7, with 8 bases identical to TRBD1. J gave up 6 bases and V 5 bases, and 3 bases lay outside the gene matches. The CDR3 spans 11 residues. In germline, CDR1 is DFQATT, CDR2 SNEGSKA (reference sequence). The DNA of the CDR3 is TGCAGTGCTTCGCAGGGGGCCGAGCAGTACTTC. Translating gives CSASQGAEQYF.

The genes are TRBV11-2 and TRBJ1-2, with 7 bases aligning to TRBD1. This CDR3 region has 15 residues. The J segment lost 3 bases and the V segment lost 8 bases, leaving 12 bases of the junction unmatched. Germline V gene sequence: CDR1 SGHAT, CDR2 FQNNGV. The CDR3 protein is CASRSTTGTDYGYTF. CDR3 coding DNA: TGTGCCAGCCGCTCTACTACTGGGACAGACTATGGCTACACCTTC.

The V and J genes are TRBV12-3 or TRBV12-4 and TRBJ1-5; D may be TRBD1 (6 bases). V lost 6 bases and J 5 bases, leaving 14 bases between the germline ends. This CDR3 comprises 14 residues. CDR3 DNA sequence: TGTGCCAGCAGACTGCGGGGGGCATATCAGCCCCAGCATTTT. Amino acids: CASRLRGAYQPQHF.

This sequence joins TRBV29-1 and TRBJ1-2; D call uncertain. This CDR3 has 14 amino acids. V lost 4 bases, J lost 3 bases, and 15 bases lay in between. From germline, CDR1 is SQVTM and CDR2 ANQGSEA. CDR3 DNA: TGCAGCGTTGCTAGAGAGGGTGGGGACTATGGCTACACCTTC. Translated, it gives CSVAREGGDYGYTF.

J is TRBJ2-7 and V is TRBV5-1, with 11 bases that match TRBD2. The CDR3 is 19 amino acids. Germline V CDR1 and CDR2: SGHRS, YFSETQ. After removal of 1 base from V and 1 base from J, the junction contained 13 bases not matched to a gene. CDR3 loop: CASSLSTSGRLGASYEQYF. DNA of the CDR3: TGCGCCAGCAGCTTGTCAACTAGCGGGAGATTGGGGGCGTCCTACGAGCAGTACTTC.

This clonotype was detected only a few times. The chain joins TRBV4-1 to TRBJ1-1, with 9 nucleotides matching TRBD1. This CDR3 is built from 14 residues. The V gene end was trimmed by 6 bases and the J gene end by 5 bases; junction bases not matched to a gene: 7. The V gene's germline CDR1 is MGHRA and CDR2 YSYEKL. CDR3 amino acids: CASSFGQGKTEAFF. The CDR3 DNA reads TGCGCCAGCAGTTTCGGACAGGGGAAAACTGAAGCTTTCTTT.

A few counts support this clonotype. This sequence joins TRBV29-1 and TRBJ1-2; 7 nucleotides agree with TRBD1. Germline V lookup: CDR1 SQVTM, CDR2 ANQGSEA. The CDR3 is 13 amino acids. With V trimmed by 4 bases and J by 8 bases, 10 bases remained unmatched. CDR3 residues: CSVALPGQRGYTF. The CDR3, as DNA: TGCAGCGTTGCCCTACCGGGACAGAGGGGCTACACCTTC.

This clonotype was detected only once. This chain connects TRBV20-1 to TRBJ1-2; D ambiguous. The germline gives CDR1 DFQATT, CDR2 SNEGSKA (reference sequence). This CDR3 comprises 13 residues. V lost 0 bases and J lost 3, with 8 bases in between. CDR3 DNA sequence: TGCAGTGCTAGAGAGGAGGGTCACTATGGCTACACCTTC. This codes for CSAREEGHYGYTF.